The present entry profiles one T cell receptor beta chain with its context. Its antigen is undetermined. The record originates from a study of CD8 T cells in Susac syndrome. General observations from the study: The relatively small number of individuals in the TCR sequencing and HLA analysis was acknowledged by the study.

Germline CDR1 reads SGHRS; CDR2 reads YFSETQ. Trimming removed 1 base from V and 4 bases from J, with 12 bases in between. CDR3 length: 15 residues. Reverse transcription of roughly 0.45 to 1 ug RNA was performed with random hexamers. TCR beta CDR3 was amplified by immunoSEQ multiplex PCR. This amplification extended across 54 Vbeta and 13 Jbeta segments. TCRdb re-called the immunoSEQ multiplex PCR reads with MiXCR, one entry per CDR3 protein. The data contain about 180,000 distinct CDR3 sequences, 95% of them singletons. Isolation of CD8+ and CD4+ T cells was performed negatively, whereas enrichment of TEMRA cells was done by FACS.

Source material: CD8+ T cells from PBMCs. The sequence was obtained from a human donor with multiple sclerosis. This sequence joins TRBV5-1 and TRBJ2-1; D gene unclear. The CDR3: CASSLSVAPYNEQFF. The DNA of the CDR3 is TGCGCCAGCAGCTTGTCGGTAGCCCCTTACAATGAGCAGTTCTTC.